The clone carrying this T cell receptor (beta chain) was recorded only once. The junction does not match germline at one end; this may be a read error. Using RNA transcripts as the source, TCR beta CDR3 regions were amplified. The HTBI primer set was used in a first-round RT-PCR of the TCR CDR3. MiXCR, run by TCRdb on the multiplex PCR reads, gives a single entry per CDR3 protein. The sample holds roughly 640,000 distinct CDR3 sequences, approximately 15% seen once. Clinical Activity Scores of at least 3, NOSPECS grades of at least 4 and durations under 3 months characterized ophthalmopathy patients. Orbital computed tomography, thyroid ultrasound, serum thyroxine and TRAb, and clinical symptoms together informed the diagnoses. PBMCs were collected from an approximately 10 ml volume of fresh peripheral blood. The entry originates in a study of T cells in Graves' hyperthyroidism and ophthalmopathy.

CDR1 MNHEY and CDR2 SMNVEV come from the germline V gene (reference sequence). This CDR3 comprises 11 residues. Sequenced sample: blood. This sequence was found in a woman between 40 and 50 years old with Graves' ophthalmopathy. The chain recombines TRBV27 with TRBJ2-1; D unclear. CDR3 nucleotide sequence: TGTGCCAGCAGTTTGTGGGGTGAGCAGTCCTTC. It codes for CASSLWGEQSF.